One and the same sample provided the 26 T cell receptor beta chains below, sequenced in a study of PD-1 blockade in classical Hodgkin lymphoma. Time point described: cycle 4 day 1 (C4D1), after 6 weeks of nivolumab. The patients all showed relapse after autologous stem cell transplantation, while their brentuximab vedotin exposure varied. CD4+ T cells were purified from thawed PBMCs by magnetic negative selection. The method was immunoSEQ multiplex PCR; TCRdb's version includes in-frame clones alone and lacks a portion of them. The table includes fewer than 25,000 clones, roughly 83% detected once. Sequencing was performed on CD4+ T cells from blood, taken before the fourth cycle of nivolumab. These receptors were obtained from a human donor with classical Hodgkin lymphoma.

The chain uses TRBV28 and TRBJ2-2; 11 positions agree with TRBD2. Trimming took 7 bases from V and 6 from J; bases not matched to a gene: 7. Germline CDR1 is MDHEN and CDR2 is SYDVKM. This CDR3 has 15 amino acids. The CDR3 spells CASIGGTSGAGELFF. In DNA, the CDR3 is TGTGCCAGCATTGGCGGGACTAGCGGAGCCGGGGAGCTGTTTTTT.

V is TRBV19 and J is TRBJ2-2, with 10 positions matching TRBD2. CDR1 is LNHDA and CDR2 is SQIVND in the germline V gene (reference sequence). Trimming cost V 4 bases and J 2 bases; bases outside gene matches: 7. The CDR3 covers 17 residues. This CDR3 is CASSRVGLAANTGELFF. CDR3 coding DNA: TGTGCCAGTAGTAGGGTCGGACTAGCGGCTAACACCGGGGAGCTGTTTTTT.

This clone appeared a few times. The chain employs TRBV15 and TRBJ2-6, with D unresolved. CDR3 length equals 16 residues. Germline CDR1 and CDR2: LNHNV and YYDKDF (reference sequence). The ends were cut back, 1 base at V and 4 bases at J, with 11 bases in the middle. The CDR3 sequence is CATSRAAHNGANVLTF. The DNA of the CDR3 is TGTGCCACCAGCAGAGCCGCCCACAACGGGGCCAACGTCCTGACTTTC.

The chain combines TRBV6-1 with TRBJ2-3; D unclear. From germline, CDR1 is MNHNS and CDR2 SASEGT. With 5 bases removed from V and 2 bases from J, the gap between germline ends came to 2 bases. The CDR3 runs to 11 residues. CDR3: CASSHTDTQYF. The DNA of the CDR3 is TGTGCCAGCAGTCACACAGATACGCAGTATTTT.

The rearrangement links TRBV4-2 to TRBJ2-1; 8 bases agree with TRBD2. Per germline, CDR1 LGHNA and CDR2 YNFKEQ. The V segment lost 0 bases and the J segment 8 bases; nucleotides outside the gene matches: 9. CDR3 length equals 16 residues. In DNA, the CDR3 is TGTGCCAGCAGCCAAGAGATGGGCGGGAGGATGTATGAGCAGTTCTTC. Its protein product is CASSQEMGGRMYEQFF.

The chain couples TRBV2 to TRBJ1-5; tentatively, D is TRBD1 (6 bases). CDR3 size: 15 residues. Germline CDR1 reads SNHLY; CDR2 reads FYNNEI. V lost 0 bases and J lost 4, with 10 bases in between. The CDR3 DNA reads TGTGCCAGCAGTGAAGCGGGGGGGACAAATCAGCCCCAGCATTTT. Translating it yields CASSEAGGTNQPQHF.

The chain couples TRBV13 to TRBJ2-1; perhaps TRBD2 as D (5 bases). From germline, CDR1 is PRHDT and CDR2 FYEKMQ (reference sequence). CDR3 length: 15 amino acids. V was pared by 5 bases and J by 3 bases, with 14 bases between. CDR3 in DNA: TGTGCCAGCAGCCGAAGGACTCTCCACTACAATGAGCAGTTCTTC. It yields the protein CASSRRTLHYNEQFF. The entire variable domain, with the rest obtained from reference TRBV13 and TRBJ2-1, is as follows: AAGVIQSPRHLIKEKRETATLKCYPIPRHDTVYWYQQGPGQDPQFLISFYEKMQSDKGSIPDRFSAQQFSDYHSELNMSSLELGDSALYFCASSRRTLHYNEQFFGPGTRLTVL.

The rearrangement joins TRBV13 to TRBJ2-7; D uncertain. Germline CDR1 reads PRHDT; CDR2 reads FYEKMQ (reference sequence). CDR3 length equals 14 residues. V was clipped by 0 bases and J by 3 bases, with 9 bases between them. For the CDR3, the DNA is TGTGCCAGCAGCTTAGGGCTAACCCGCTACGAGCAGTACTTC. Its protein product is CASSLGLTRYEQYF.

This chain connects TRBV6-1 to TRBJ1-3; 7 bases are a match to TRBD1. The ends lost 6 bases at V and 0 bases at J; junction bases unmatched: 2. The CDR3 contains 14 residues. From germline, CDR1 is MNHNS and CDR2 SASEGT. The DNA for the CDR3 is TGTGCCAGCAGCGGGACAGCCTCTGGAAACACCATATATTTT. Translated: CASSGTASGNTIYF.

This chain links TRBV2 with TRBJ2-1; 11 bases are a match to TRBD1. In germline, CDR1 is SNHLY, CDR2 FYNNEI. The CDR3 is 15 amino acids. V lost 3 bases and J lost 8; bases outside the gene matches: 6. Here the CDR3 reads CASSDSGQGADEQFF. CDR3 bases: TGTGCCAGCAGTGATTCAGGACAGGGGGCCGATGAGCAGTTCTTC.

This chain joins TRBV29-1 and TRBJ1-2; the D is unclear. CDR1 is SQVTM and CDR2 is ANQGSEA in the germline V gene. This CDR3 contains 12 residues. V shed 1 base and J shed 6 bases, with 9 bases lying between them. The CDR3 sequence is CSVEGGMNGYTF. The CDR3 nucleotides are TGCAGCGTTGAAGGTGGGATGAATGGCTACACCTTC.

V is TRBV6-4 and J is TRBJ2-1; D gene unclear. Germline CDR1 MRHNA, CDR2 SNTAGT. V was trimmed by 4 bases and J by 9 bases, leaving 13 bases between them. The CDR3 is 13 amino acids. CDR3 in DNA: TGTGCCAGCAGTGCCAACCAGGTCAGTGAGCAGTTCTTC. Translating gives CASSANQVSEQFF.

This rearrangement joins TRBV11-3 to TRBJ1-4; the D gene is possibly TRBD1 (6 bases). CDR3 length: 16 amino acids. Trimming cost V 0 bases and J 8 bases, with 16 bases left between them. Germline-derived CDR1 and CDR2 are SGHNT and YENEEA. CDR3 loop: CASSLDGGGREEKLFF. The DNA of the CDR3 is TGTGCCAGCAGCTTAGATGGCGGGGGGCGCGAAGAAAAACTGTTTTTT.

The V call is TRBV5-1, the J call TRBJ1-4; tentative D call: TRBD1 (6 bases). V lost 2 bases, J lost 5 bases, and 10 bases lay in between. CDR3 length: 14 residues. From germline, CDR1 is SGHRS and CDR2 YFSETQ. CDR3 sequence (DNA): TGCGCCAGCAGCTTACAGGGCCTAAATGAAAAACTGTTTTTT. Translating gives CASSLQGLNEKLFF.

V is TRBV18 and J is TRBJ2-1; D uncertain. CDR3 length: 15 amino acids. The germline CDR1 and CDR2 sequences are KGHSH and LQKENI. The V end lost 1 base, the J end lost 0 bases, and 7 bases lay between the germline ends. CDR3 DNA sequence: TGTGCCAGCTCACCACGGGCCAACTCCTACAATGAGCAGTTCTTC. Translating gives CASSPRANSYNEQFF.

This clone was observed once. V and J are TRBV19 and TRBJ2-3; D call uncertain. The V gene lost 6 bases and the J gene lost 3 bases, with 19 bases spanning the gap. In germline, CDR1 is LNHDA, CDR2 SQIVND (reference sequence). The CDR3 runs to 16 residues. The CDR3 DNA sequence: TGTGCCAGTAGGAGGTCGGGTAGTGGTTGGACAGATACGCAGTATTTT. This translates into CASRRSGSGWTDTQYF.

This clone is a singleton in its sample. The chain has TRBV7-9 and TRBJ2-5; weak D call: TRBD2 (6 bases). With the DNA end fitting TRBJ2-7 better, the J assignment may be wrong. CDR1 SEHNR and CDR2 FQNEAQ come from the germline V gene (reference sequence). The CDR3 consists of 15 residues. In DNA form, the CDR3 reads TGTGCCAGCAGCTTAGTTGTTGCGGGGAAAGGCGAGCAGTACTTC. It codes for CASSLVVAGKGEQYF.

The chain joins TRBV6-1 to TRBJ1-1; D gene ambiguous. V was pared by 7 bases and J by 2 bases, with 14 bases between. Looked up from germline, CDR1 is MNHNS and CDR2 is SASEGT. The CDR3 loop spans 14 amino acids. The CDR3 protein is CASTPTSGNTEAFF. CDR3 sequence (DNA): TGTGCCAGCACCCCCACCAGCGGCAACACTGAAGCTTTCTTT.

The chain recombines TRBV7-9 with TRBJ2-3; 9 bases line up with TRBD1. The CDR3 loop spans 16 amino acids. Germline V gene sequence: CDR1 SEHNR, CDR2 FQNEAQ (reference sequence). Trimming at V came to 1 base and at J to 3 bases, leaving 5 bases not matched to a gene. For the CDR3, the DNA is TGTGCCAGCAGCTTAGTTCTGGGACAGGGTACAGATACGCAGTATTTT. Its protein is CASSLVLGQGTDTQYF.

This clone was detected a few times. The chain recombines TRBV6-5 with TRBJ2-7, with D perhaps TRBD2 (6 bases). CDR1 and CDR2 (germline): MNHEY, SVGAGI. The CDR3 runs 15 residues. V was cut by 6 bases and J by 2 bases, with 17 bases left in between. CDR3 in amino acids: CASRRGTSSPYEQYF. CDR3 sequence (DNA): TGTGCCAGCAGACGTGGGACTTCCAGCCCCTACGAGCAGTACTTC.

The chain employs TRBV28 and TRBJ1-1; D is ambiguous. Trimming left V 2 bases short and J 4 bases short, with 17 bases between. This CDR3 has 16 amino acids. Per the germline V gene, CDR1 is MDHEN and CDR2 is SYDVKM. The CDR3 is CASSLTTKPGGTEAFF. The DNA for the CDR3 is TGTGCCAGCAGTTTAACCACCAAACCTGGCGGCACTGAAGCTTTCTTT.

The J gene is TRBJ1-1, the V gene TRBV5-1; D not certain. CDR3 length: 13 amino acids. Germline V gene data show CDR1 as SGHRS and CDR2 as YFSETQ. V shed 4 bases and J shed 1 base, with 8 bases lying between them. CDR3 sequence (DNA): TGCGCCAGCAGCGTCGGAGAGAACACTGAAGCTTTCTTT. As protein: CASSVGENTEAFF.

The chain recombines TRBV5-1 with TRBJ2-3; 8 nucleotides agree with TRBD2. V lost 1 base and J lost 4; bases outside the gene matches: 2. The CDR3 length is 14 residues. Germline V gene data show CDR1 as SGHRS and CDR2 as YFSETQ. The CDR3 DNA is TGCGCCAGCAGCTTGCCCGGGAGGGCAGATACGCAGTATTTT. It yields the protein CASSLPGRADTQYF.

The rearrangement links TRBV7-2 to TRBJ1-5; a weak D match, TRBD1 (6 bases). With 3 bases removed from V and 4 bases from J, the gap between germline ends came to 13 bases. Looked up from germline, CDR1 is SGHTA and CDR2 is FQGNSA. This CDR3 has 15 residues. In DNA, the CDR3 is TGTGCCAGCAGCTTGAACCGGGACACGAATCAGCCCCAGCATTTT. Amino acids: CASSLNRDTNQPQHF.

V and J are TRBV5-1 and TRBJ1-1; D is ambiguous. Germline CDR1 and CDR2: SGHRS and YFSETQ. The ends were cut back, 0 bases at V and 2 bases at J, with 5 bases in the middle. This CDR3 comprises 13 residues. The CDR3 protein is CASSLESNTEAFF. The CDR3 DNA follows: TGCGCCAGCAGCTTGGAGTCTAACACTGAAGCTTTCTTT.

The rearrangement uses TRBV29-1 and TRBJ2-1; 7 bases fit TRBD2. Germline V gene data show CDR1 as SQVTM and CDR2 as ANQGSEA. With V trimmed by 2 bases and J by 7 bases, 14 bases remained unmatched. The CDR3 has 16 residues. The CDR3, as DNA: TGCAGCGTTGAACCCACCTGGGGCGGGAGAGTTAATGAGCAGTTCTTC. Its protein is CSVEPTWGGRVNEQFF.